The clone carrying this TCR beta chain was seen a single time. The data were taken from a study of blood T cell repertoires in COVID-19. Study-wide background: Sources were T cells, B-cell-depleted T cells, or PBMCs; the material itself was cDNA or gDNA.

TCRdb's table, derived via immunoSEQ multiplex PCR, lists solely in-frame clones and lacks some. Of about 39,000 clones in the sample, about 90% are singletons; the top ten hold less than 25%. The CDR3 loop spans 15 amino acids. V lost 1 base to trimming and J lost 1 base, with 9 bases between them. CDR1 and CDR2 from the germline V gene are MGHRA and YSYEKL. This receptor was taken from a man aged 45 to 65 with active or convalescent COVID-19. The chain carries TRBV4-1 and TRBJ2-3; D ambiguous. Sequencing was done on a sample of peripheral blood. CDR3 DNA sequence: TGCGCCAGCAGCCAAGTCGGAGACCGCACAGATACGCAGTATTTT. Its translation: CASSQVGDRTDTQYF.